The present T cell receptor (beta chain) was sequenced within a study of T cells in Graves' hyperthyroidism and ophthalmopathy. The sample holds many counts of this clonotype. V was trimmed by 5 bases and J by 8 bases, leaving 18 bases between them. The CDR3 is 14 residues long. Germline CDR1 reads SEHNR; CDR2 reads FQNEAQ (reference sequence). Diagnosing involved the use of clinical symptoms, serum thyroxine and TRAb, thyroid ultrasound and orbital computed tomography. Researchers took RNA transcripts and amplified the TCR beta CDR3 regions from them. TCR CDR3 regions were first amplified by RT-PCR with HTBI primers. Each CDR3 protein gets one entry after TCRdb re-called the multiplex PCR reads with MiXCR. This sample has almost 600,000 distinct CDR3 sequences, with 46% found just once.

Input material: peripheral blood or thyroid tissue (not recorded which). The sequence came from a woman in her late teens or twenties with Graves' hyperthyroidism. The chain joins TRBV7-9 to TRBJ1-2, with unresolved D. The CDR3 DNA sequence: TGTGCCAGCAGCCGGGATGGCTATATGTTGGGCTACACCTTC. Its translation is CASSRDGYMLGYTF.